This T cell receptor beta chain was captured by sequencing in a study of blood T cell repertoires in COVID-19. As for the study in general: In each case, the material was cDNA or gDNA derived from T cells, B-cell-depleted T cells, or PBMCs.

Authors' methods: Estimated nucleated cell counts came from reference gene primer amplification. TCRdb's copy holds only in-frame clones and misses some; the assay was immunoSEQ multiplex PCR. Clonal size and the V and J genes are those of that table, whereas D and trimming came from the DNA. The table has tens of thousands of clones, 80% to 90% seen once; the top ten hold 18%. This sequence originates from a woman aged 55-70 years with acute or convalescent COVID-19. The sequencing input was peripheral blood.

CDR3 nucleotides: TGCGCCAGCAGCTTGGAGGGGGCAGGACGGTACGAGCAGTACTTC. It translates to CASSLEGAGRYEQYF. The rearrangement joins TRBV5-1 to TRBJ2-7, with 7 bases aligning to TRBD1. Germline assignment: CDR1 SGHRS and CDR2 YFSETQ. V lost 0 bases to trimming and J lost 4 bases; unmatched junction nucleotides: 7. The CDR3 has 15 amino acids. Full variable domain (rest looked up from reference TRBV5-1 and TRBJ2-7): KAGVTQTPRYLIKTRGQQVTLSCSPISGHRSVSWYQQTPGQGLQFLFEYFSETQRNKGNFPGRFSGRQFSNSRSEMNVSTLELGDSALYLCASSLEGAGRYEQYFGPGTRLTVT.